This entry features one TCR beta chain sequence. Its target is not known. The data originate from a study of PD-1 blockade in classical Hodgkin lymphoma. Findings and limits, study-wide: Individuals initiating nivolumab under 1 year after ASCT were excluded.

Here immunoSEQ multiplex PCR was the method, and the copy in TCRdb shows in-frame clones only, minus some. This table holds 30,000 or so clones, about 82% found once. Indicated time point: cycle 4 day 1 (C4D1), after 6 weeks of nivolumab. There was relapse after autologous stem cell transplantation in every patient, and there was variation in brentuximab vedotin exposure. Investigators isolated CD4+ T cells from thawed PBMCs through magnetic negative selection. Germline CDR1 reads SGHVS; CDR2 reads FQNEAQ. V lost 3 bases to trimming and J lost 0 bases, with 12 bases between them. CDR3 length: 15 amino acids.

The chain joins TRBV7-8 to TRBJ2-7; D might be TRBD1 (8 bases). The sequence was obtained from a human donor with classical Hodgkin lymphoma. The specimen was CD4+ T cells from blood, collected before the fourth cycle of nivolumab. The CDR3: CASSFNRGGSYEQYF. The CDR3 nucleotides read TGTGCCAGCAGCTTTAACAGGGGGGGCTCCTACGAGCAGTACTTC.